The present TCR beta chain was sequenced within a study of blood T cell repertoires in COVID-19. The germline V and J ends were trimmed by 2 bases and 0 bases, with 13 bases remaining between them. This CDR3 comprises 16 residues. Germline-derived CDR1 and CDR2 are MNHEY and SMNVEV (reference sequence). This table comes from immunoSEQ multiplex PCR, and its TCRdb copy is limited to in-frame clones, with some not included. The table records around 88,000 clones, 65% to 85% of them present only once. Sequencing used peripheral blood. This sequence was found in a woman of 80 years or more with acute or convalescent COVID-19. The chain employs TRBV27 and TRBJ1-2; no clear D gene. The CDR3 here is CASSLGPGWANYGYTF. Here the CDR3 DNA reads TGTGCCAGCAGTTTAGGTCCGGGGTGGGCTAACTATGGCTACACCTTC.